This TCR beta chain was observed in a study of shared clonotypes between healthy human individuals. The CDR3 has 15 residues. Per germline, CDR1 SEHNR and CDR2 FQNEAQ (reference sequence). Trimming cost V 4 bases and J 1 base; bases outside gene matches: 6. The donors, all of them Caucasian adults, lived in Nashville, Tennessee. A split of CD4+ cells into CD45RA+ naive and CD45RA-negative memory subsets was performed. Concerning this clone: Its target is not known.

Clones were sequenced by immunoSEQ multiplex PCR, and TCRdb holds only the in-frame ones, with some missing. The table lists millions of clones, roughly 96% of them singletons. Study-wide findings and caveats: An expected dependence of interdonor clonotype sharing on sequencing depth was noted. Naive CD4 clonotypes overlapped across a few donors at approximately 5.5%.

Source material: naive CD4+ T cells sorted from blood. The subset is: CD45RA+ positively selected. The sequence was collected from a man aged 18-30 years in good health. V usage is TRBV7-9 and J usage is TRBJ2-5; the match to TRBD1 covers 7 bases. CDR3 bases: TGTGCCAGCAGCTCAGGACAGGCGGCCCAAGAGACCCAGTACTTC. This gives the protein CASSSGQAAQETQYF.